This T cell receptor (beta chain) appears in the sequencing data of a study of blood T cell repertoires in COVID-19. About the study: COVID-19 samples from acute and convalescent phases originated in the United States, Italy and Spain. The cDNA or gDNA used as material had been derived from T cells, B-cell-depleted T cells, or PBMCs.

TCRdb's table, derived via immunoSEQ multiplex PCR, lists solely in-frame clones and lacks some. This sample has about 120,000 clones; roughly 90% occur once, and the top ten carry roughly 4.8%. Enrolled during active infection, Seattle patients were then followed longitudinally. Trimming left V 1 base short and J 0 bases short, with 7 bases between. The CDR3 is made up of 14 amino acids. Per germline, CDR1 SGHRS and CDR2 YFSETQ. This rearrangement joins TRBV5-1 to TRBJ1-2; D remains ambiguous. Sequenced input: peripheral blood. This receptor was obtained from a man aged 60 to 75 with COVID-19, enrolled during active disease. CDR3 region: CASSLRVSNYGYTF. DNA of the CDR3: TGCGCCAGCAGCTTGAGAGTCTCTAACTATGGCTACACCTTC.